A selection of T cell receptor beta chains follows, all from one sample in a study of blood T cells in healthy people across ages. TCRdb re-derived calls from the 5' RACE reads in MiXCR, one entry per CDR3 protein. The repertoire holds some 1 million distinct CDR3 sequences, with roughly 45% as singletons. The source material was blood. These receptors were obtained from a woman aged 55-70 years in good health. The CDR3 runs from the conserved cysteine through the conserved F or W. Each record gives: clone size, V gene, J gene, D gene, CDR3 length, CDR3 DNA, CDR3 protein. The D gene is left open where the match is weak. Expanded clones get a size class; other rows say once, few or many, or leave the size out.

.	TRBV7-2	TRBJ2-7	.	16	TGTGCCAGCAGCTTAGATGGGGCTCTAACCGGGGAGACCCGGTACTTC	CASSLDGALTGETRYF
once	TRBV7-9	TRBJ2-7	.	12	TGTGCCAGCAGCTCGAACTCCCACGAGCAGTACTTC	CASSSNSHEQYF
.	TRBV25-1	TRBJ1-4	TRBD1	15	TGTACCAGCAGTGACCCGACAGGGATCGATGAAAAACTGTTTTTT	CTSSDPTGIDEKLFF
.	TRBV20-1	TRBJ2-1	TRBD1	15	TGCAGCGCCCTCGGGACAGGGGTAGGGTACAATGAGCAGTTCTTC	CSALGTGVGYNEQFF
.	TRBV7-9	TRBJ2-2	.	17	TGTGCCAGCAGCTTTCTGGTCAGCAGCGCGAACACCGGGGAGCTGTTTTTT	CASSFLVSSANTGELFF
.	TRBV7-9	TRBJ2-7	.	14	TGTGCCAGCAGCTTAGTTGAAAGCTCCTACGAGCAGTACTTC	CASSLVESSYEQYF
.	TRBV24-1	TRBJ2-7	TRBD1	14	TGTGCCACCAGTGGCCGCGACAGGGATAACGAGCAGTACTTC	CATSGRDRDNEQYF
.	TRBV5-6	TRBJ1-2	.	15	TGTGCCAGCAGCTTGCAAGGTATTCAGGGATTTGGCTACACCTTC	CASSLQGIQGFGYTF
.	TRBV4-3	TRBJ2-7	.	15	TGCGCCAGCAGCCAAGATCAGGACAGTTCCTACGAGCAGTACTTC	CASSQDQDSSYEQYF
many	TRBV10-3	TRBJ2-5	.	14	TGTGCCATCAGTGACGCGGGGGCCCAAGAGACCCAGTACTTC	CAISDAGAQETQYF
.	TRBV7-9	TRBJ2-5	TRBD1	15	TGTGCCAGCAGCTTGCCGACCAGGGGGTGGGAGACCCAGTACTTC	CASSLPTRGWETQYF
few	TRBV6-5	TRBJ2-7	.	16	TGTGCCAGCGCCCCCTCGGGCAGGGGGGATTACTACGAGCAGTACTTC	CASAPSGRGDYYEQYF
.	TRBV5-1	TRBJ1-4	.	14	TGCGCCAGCAGCTTGGGCATAGGGCCTGAAAAACTGTTTTTT	CASSLGIGPEKLFF
.	TRBV6-6	TRBJ2-7	.	15	TGTGTCAGCACCCCAGGACTGACAGCCTCCTACGAGCAGTACTTC	CVSTPGLTASYEQYF
few	TRBV6-5	TRBJ1-2	.	14	TGTGCCAGCAGCCCAGGACAGATTAACTATGGCTACACCTTC	CASSPGQINYGYTF
.	TRBV5-1	TRBJ2-1	TRBD2	17	TGCGCCAGCAGCGAGCGGGGGGACCTGAGCTCCTACAATGAGCAGTTCTTC	CASSERGDLSSYNEQFF
.	TRBV5-1	TRBJ1-2	.	13	TGCGCCAGCAGCGGACTAGCAGGGGATGGCTACACCTTC	CASSGLAGDGYTF
.	TRBV27	TRBJ1-2	.	13	TGTGCCAGCAGTCCGTCGGGGATCTATGGCTACACCTTC	CASSPSGIYGYTF
.	TRBV28	TRBJ2-1	TRBD2	16	TGTGCCAGCAGTCGCCCGACTAGCGGGAGAATCAATGAGCAGTTCTTC	CASSRPTSGRINEQFF
.	TRBV5-1	TRBJ2-7	.	15	TGCGCCAGCAAAGCGGGACAGGAATACTCCTACGAGCAGTACTTC	CASKAGQEYSYEQYF
few	TRBV20-1	TRBJ1-4	TRBD1	19	TGCAGTGCTAGCGGCCGGGAGACAGGGGGCTACGCAACTAATGAAAAACTGTTTTTT	CSASGRETGGYATNEKLFF
.	TRBV5-1	TRBJ2-6	TRBD1	19	TGCGCCAGCAGCTTAAGGATCCGGGACAGGGGAGAGGGGGCCAACGTCCTGACTTTC	CASSLRIRDRGEGANVLTF
.	TRBV4-2	TRBJ2-1	TRBD1	13	TGTGCCAGCAGCACCACAGGGGTAAATGAGCAGTTCTTC	CASSTTGVNEQFF
.	TRBV18	TRBJ2-1	TRBD2	16	TGTGCCAGCTCACCGCGGGGGGCTTCCACGAGGAATGAGCAGTTCTTC	CASSPRGASTRNEQFF
many	TRBV7-3	TRBJ2-7	TRBD2	15	TGTGCCAGCAGCCCTGGACTAGCGGGACCCTACGAGCAGTACTTC	CASSPGLAGPYEQYF
.	TRBV20-1	TRBJ2-7	TRBD2	19	TGCAGTGCTAGGGAACTGACCTTAGCGGGAGGGGGCCCCTACAATGAGCAGTACTTC	CSARELTLAGGGPYNEQYF
.	TRBV10-3	TRBJ2-3	.	13	TGTGCCATCAGTGAGTTTGTCCGAGATACGCAGTATTTT	CAISEFVRDTQYF
.	TRBV29-1	TRBJ2-7	.	14	TGCAGCGTTGAAGCGCACAGGGACTCCTACGAGCAGTACTTC	CSVEAHRDSYEQYF
once	TRBV10-2	TRBJ2-2	.	16	TGCGCCAGCAGTGTCACAGTAGCGGAGAACACCGGGGAGCTGTTTTTT	CASSVTVAENTGELFF
few	TRBV6-6	TRBJ2-2	TRBD2	17	TGTGCCAGCAACCCTAGCGGGAGGGCCGCGAACACCGGGGAGCTGTTTTTT	CASNPSGRAANTGELFF
few	TRBV29-1	TRBJ2-7	TRBD1	14	TGCAGCGTACTTACCGGGACAGGGGGCGACGAGCAGTACTTC	CSVLTGTGGDEQYF
.	TRBV29-1	TRBJ2-1	TRBD1	15	TGCAGCGTTGCGAGGGGGACAGAGTCCATAAATGAGCAGTTCTTC	CSVARGTESINEQFF
many	TRBV27	TRBJ2-7	TRBD1	14	TGTGCCAGCAGCTCGACAGGGGGCACGGGCGAGCAGTACTTC	CASSSTGGTGEQYF
few	TRBV20-1	TRBJ2-5	TRBD2	15	TGCAGTGCCGCAACCGGGACTAGCGTTTCTAATGGGCAGTACTTC	CSAATGTSVSNGQYF
many	TRBV27	TRBJ2-1	.	13	TGTGCCAGCAGCAAAAAACTAGTGGGTGAGCAGTTCTTC	CASSKKLVGEQFF
.	TRBV10-2	TRBJ1-1	.	11	TGCGTTACCTTCGGGGCAGGGGAAGCTTTCTTT	CVTFGAGEAFF
.	TRBV20-1	TRBJ2-1	TRBD2	19	TGCAGTGCTCATGCGGTGCTAGCGGGAGGGCTAGGCTCCTACAATGAGCAGTTCTTC	CSAHAVLAGGLGSYNEQFF
.	TRBV3-1	TRBJ2-3	TRBD2	17	TGTGCCAGCAGCCAAGAGAAACTAGCGGGAGACTTAGATACGCAGTATTTT	CASSQEKLAGDLDTQYF
few	TRBV20-1	TRBJ2-5	TRBD2	14	TGCAGTGCTAGTGGCTTTAGCGGGCAAGAGACCCAGTACTTC	CSASGFSGQETQYF
few	TRBV5-1	TRBJ2-7	TRBD1	16	TGCGCCAGCAGCAAAACTGGACAGGGTGGATCCTACGAGCAGTACTTC	CASSKTGQGGSYEQYF
few	TRBV7-9	TRBJ2-7	TRBD2	14	TGTGCCAGCACCCCGACTAGCTACCCCTACGAGCAGTACTTC	CASTPTSYPYEQYF
.	TRBV4-2	TRBJ1-2	.	17	TGTGCCAGCAGCTCCAAGCGGGGGGGACAAGCTAACTATGGCTACAACTTC	CASSSKRGGQANYGYNF
.	TRBV30	TRBJ2-6	.	14	TGTGCCAGCAAAGCTTCCTCTGGGGCCAACGTCCTGACTTTC	CASKASSGANVLTF
few	TRBV20-1	TRBJ2-1	TRBD2	14	TGCAGTGCTAGGGGCGGGGGATTTCTGTATGAGCAGTTCTTC	CSARGGGFLYEQFF
.	TRBV21-1	TRBJ2-7	.	13	TGTGCCAGCAGCAATAGGACAATCGGCGAGCAGTACTTC	CASSNRTIGEQYF
many	TRBV7-2	TRBJ1-2	TRBD1	18	TGTGCCAGCAGCTTAGCCCCGACAGGGGGCGCCGGGTTATATGGCTACACCTTC	CASSLAPTGGAGLYGYTF
.	TRBV28	TRBJ2-7	.	15	TGTGCCAGCAGAGGAGGGACAGTTTCCTTCTACGAGCAGTACTTC	CASRGGTVSFYEQYF
few	TRBV21-1	TRBJ2-1	.	20	TGTGCCAGCAGCAAAACGGGGACTAGCGGGAGTGTTCGAAACTCCAATGAGCAGTTCTTC	CASSKTGTSGSVRNSNEQFF
.	TRBV20-1	TRBJ2-1	.	14	TGCAGTGTCGCGGACTACAGCTCCTACAATGAGCAGTGCTTC	CSVADYSSYNEQCF
.	TRBV6-1	TRBJ2-3	.	13	TGTGCCAGCACCTTCAGAGGCGTAGATACGCAGTATTTT	CASTFRGVDTQYF
.	TRBV2	TRBJ2-1	.	11	TGTGCCAGCAGTCGTGAGGATTACCAGTTCTTC	CASSREDYQFF
few	TRBV15	TRBJ2-5	TRBD2	17	TGTGCCACCAGCAGAGGGGTTAGCGGGAGTGGGCAAGAGACCCAGTACTTC	CATSRGVSGSGQETQYF
.	TRBV27	TRBJ2-5	TRBD1	14	TGTGCCAGCAGTTCCCGGACAGGGGAGGAGACCCAGTACTTC	CASSSRTGEETQYF
.	TRBV5-1	TRBJ2-7	.	15	TGCGCCAGCAGCCCCCTCGGGGTAGGGGCCTACGAGCAGTACTTC	CASSPLGVGAYEQYF